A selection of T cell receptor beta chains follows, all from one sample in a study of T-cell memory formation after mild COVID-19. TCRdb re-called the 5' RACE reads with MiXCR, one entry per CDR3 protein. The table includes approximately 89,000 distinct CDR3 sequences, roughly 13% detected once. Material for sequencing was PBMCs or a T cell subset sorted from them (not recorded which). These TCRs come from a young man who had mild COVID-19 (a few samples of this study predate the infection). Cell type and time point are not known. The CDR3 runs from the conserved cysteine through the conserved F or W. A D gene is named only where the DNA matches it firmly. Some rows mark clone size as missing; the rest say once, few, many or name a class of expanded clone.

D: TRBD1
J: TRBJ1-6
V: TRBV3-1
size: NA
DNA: TGTGCCAGCAGCCAGGGACAGGGCTCCTATAATTCACCCCTCCACTTT
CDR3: CASSQGQGSYNSPLHF

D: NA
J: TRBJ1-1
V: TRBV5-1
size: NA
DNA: TGCGCCAGCAGCTTGGAGGTAGAGAACACTGAAGCTTTCTTT
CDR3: CASSLEVENTEAFF

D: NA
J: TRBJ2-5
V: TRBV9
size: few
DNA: TGTGCCAGCAGCGTAGCGGTGAACCAAGAGACCCAGTACTTC
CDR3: CASSVAVNQETQYF

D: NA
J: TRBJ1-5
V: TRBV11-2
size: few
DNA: TGTGCCAGCAGCTTAGATACGGATTATCAGCCCCAGCATTTT
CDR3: CASSLDTDYQPQHF

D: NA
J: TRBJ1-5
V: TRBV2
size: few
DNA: TGTGCCAGCAGTGAAGTCAAGGTTCAGCCCCAGCATTTT
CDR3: CASSEVKVQPQHF

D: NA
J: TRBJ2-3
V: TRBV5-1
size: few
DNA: TGCGCCAGCAGCTGGAGGGGCGGATCCGGCACAGATACGCAGTATTTT
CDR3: CASSWRGGSGTDTQYF

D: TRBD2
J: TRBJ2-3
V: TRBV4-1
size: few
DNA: TGCGCCAGCAGCCAAAGGGGACTAGCGGGGGGGCCGGATACGCAGTATTTT
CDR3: CASSQRGLAGGPDTQYF

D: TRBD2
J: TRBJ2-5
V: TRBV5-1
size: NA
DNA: TGCGCCAGCAGGGTCACTAGCGGATTGGGAGAGACCCAGTACTTC
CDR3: CASRVTSGLGETQYF

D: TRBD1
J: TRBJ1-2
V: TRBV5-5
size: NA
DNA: TGTGCCAGCAGCTTGGAGAGGGGGCCAGGAGGCTACACCTTC
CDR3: CASSLERGPGGYTF

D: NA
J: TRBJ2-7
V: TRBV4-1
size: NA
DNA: TGCGCCAGCAGCCAAGAACGGTCAGATGCCTACGAGCAGTACTTC
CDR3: CASSQERSDAYEQYF

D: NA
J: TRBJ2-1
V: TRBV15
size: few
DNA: TGTGCCGCCAGGGAGAGCTCCTACAATGAGCAGTTCTTC
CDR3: CAARESSYNEQFF

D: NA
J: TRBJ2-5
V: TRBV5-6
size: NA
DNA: TGTGCCAGCAGCTTGGTGCGGGGGCGAGAGCAGTACTTC
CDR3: CASSLVRGREQYF

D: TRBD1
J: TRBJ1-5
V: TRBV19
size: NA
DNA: TGTGCCAGTAGTTGGGGACAGACTAGCAATCAGCCCCAGCATTTT
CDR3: CASSWGQTSNQPQHF

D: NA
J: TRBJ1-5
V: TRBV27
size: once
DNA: TGTGCCAGCAGTTTCACTTTTCCAAATCAGCCCCAGCATTTT
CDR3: CASSFTFPNQPQHF

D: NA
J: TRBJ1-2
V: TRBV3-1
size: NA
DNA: TGTGCCAGCAGCCAAGGTCGAGAGGGCCGGGGCTACACCTTC
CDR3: CASSQGREGRGYTF

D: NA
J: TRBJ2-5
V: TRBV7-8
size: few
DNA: TGTGCCAGCAGCGCTGGTTCAGAGACCCAGTACTTC
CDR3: CASSAGSETQYF

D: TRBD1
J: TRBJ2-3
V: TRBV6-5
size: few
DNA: TGTGCCAGCAGTCACGGACAGGGGCTATACACAGATACGCAGTATTTT
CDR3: CASSHGQGLYTDTQYF

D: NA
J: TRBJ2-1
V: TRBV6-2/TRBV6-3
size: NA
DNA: TGTGCCAGCAGCCCAGGGGCTTCCTCCTACAATGAGCAGTTCTTC
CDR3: CASSPGASSYNEQFF

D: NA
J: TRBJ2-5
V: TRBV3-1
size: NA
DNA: TGTGCCAGCAGCCGGCCCCTTTCGGAGACCCAGTACTTC
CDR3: CASSRPLSETQYF

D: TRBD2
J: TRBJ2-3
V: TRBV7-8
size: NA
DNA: TGTGCCAGCAGCCTGGGACTAGCGGGGGGGCCGGCCACAGATACGCAGTATTTT
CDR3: CASSLGLAGGPATDTQYF

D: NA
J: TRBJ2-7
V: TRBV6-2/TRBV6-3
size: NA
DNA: TGTGCCAGCACCCCCTCCATCGAGATTTACGAGCAGTACTTC
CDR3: CASTPSIEIYEQYF

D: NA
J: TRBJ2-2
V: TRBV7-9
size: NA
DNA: TGTGCCAGCAGCTTAGCGATTGTTGGAGGGAACACCGGGGAGCTGTTTTTT
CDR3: CASSLAIVGGNTGELFF

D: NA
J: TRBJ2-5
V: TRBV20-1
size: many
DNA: TGCAGTGCTAGAGATCCGATCCAAGAGACCCAGTACTTC
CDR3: CSARDPIQETQYF

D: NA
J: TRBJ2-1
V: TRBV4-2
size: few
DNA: TGTGCCAGCAGCCAAGAGGCATATGAGCAGTTCTTC
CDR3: CASSQEAYEQFF

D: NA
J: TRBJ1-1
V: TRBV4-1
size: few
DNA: TGCGCCAGCAGCGCCACTCCATTGGGAAGCACTGAAGCTTTCTTT
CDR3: CASSATPLGSTEAFF

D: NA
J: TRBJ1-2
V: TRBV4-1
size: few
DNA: TGCGCCAGCAGCCAAGATAATATAAAGGCCGGCCGGGGCTACACCTTC
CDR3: CASSQDNIKAGRGYTF

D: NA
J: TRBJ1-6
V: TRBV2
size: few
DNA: TGTGCCAGGCTCCCGGGGCAGGGGCGCATCGGTTCACCCCTCCACTTT
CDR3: CARLPGQGRIGSPLHF

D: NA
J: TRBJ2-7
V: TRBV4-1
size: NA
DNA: TGCGCCAGCAGCCAAGGGACTCGAGACGAGCAGTACTTC
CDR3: CASSQGTRDEQYF

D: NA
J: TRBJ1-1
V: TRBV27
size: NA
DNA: TGTGCCAGCAGTTTGGTACGGTGGAACACTGAAGCTTTCTTT
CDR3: CASSLVRWNTEAFF

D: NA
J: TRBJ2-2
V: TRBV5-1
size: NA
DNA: TGCGCCAGCAGCTTGTGGACAGCCGGGGAGCTGTTTTTT
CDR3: CASSLWTAGELFF

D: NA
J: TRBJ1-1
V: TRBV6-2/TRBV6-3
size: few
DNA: TGTGCCAGCAGCCCCAACCAGGGCCAAGCTTTCTTT
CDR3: CASSPNQGQAFF

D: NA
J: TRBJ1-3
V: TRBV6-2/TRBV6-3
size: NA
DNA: TGTGCCAGCAGTTACTCGTATGCGACAGCGCCTGGACCCGGAAACACCATATATTTT
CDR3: CASSYSYATAPGPGNTIYF

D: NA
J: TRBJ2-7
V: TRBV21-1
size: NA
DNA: TGTGCCAGCAGCAAAGGGCGGGAGAAGTCCGAGCAGTACTTC
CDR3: CASSKGREKSEQYF

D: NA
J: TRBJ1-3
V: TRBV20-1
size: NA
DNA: TGCAGTGCTAAGGGCTCTGGAAACACCATATATTTT
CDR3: CSAKGSGNTIYF

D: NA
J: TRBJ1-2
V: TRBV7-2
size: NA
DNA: TGTGCCAGCTCATCGGGCAATCCTGAGACCTTC
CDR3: CASSSGNPETF

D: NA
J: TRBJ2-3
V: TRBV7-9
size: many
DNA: TGTGCCAGCAGCTTTCTACGGACAGATACGCAGTATTTT
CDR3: CASSFLRTDTQYF

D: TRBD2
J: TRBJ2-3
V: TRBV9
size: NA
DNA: TGTGCCAGCAGCGCCCTAGCGGGGGGTGGAGATACGCAGTATTTT
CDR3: CASSALAGGGDTQYF

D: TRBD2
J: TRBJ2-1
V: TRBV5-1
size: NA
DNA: TGCGCCAGCAGCATCGGACTAGCGGGGCGGGACAATGAGCAGTTCTTC
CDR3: CASSIGLAGRDNEQFF

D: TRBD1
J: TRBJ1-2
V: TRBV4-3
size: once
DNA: TGCGCCAGCAGCCTAACCTACAGGGGGTACTATGGCTACACCTTC
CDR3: CASSLTYRGYYGYTF

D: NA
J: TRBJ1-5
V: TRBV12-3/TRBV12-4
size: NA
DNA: TGTGCCAGCAGTTCCAGGGGCAATCAGCCCCAGCATTTT
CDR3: CASSSRGNQPQHF

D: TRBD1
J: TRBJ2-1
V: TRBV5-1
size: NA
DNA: TGCGCCAGCAGCTTGTGGGACAGCGACAATGAGCAGTTCTTC
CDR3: CASSLWDSDNEQFF

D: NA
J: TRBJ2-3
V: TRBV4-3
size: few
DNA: TGCGCCAGCAGCCAAGATTCTGGGTACAGCACAGATACGCAGTATTTT
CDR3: CASSQDSGYSTDTQYF

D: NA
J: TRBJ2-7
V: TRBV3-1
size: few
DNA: TGTGCCAGCAGCCAAGATGTCGATACAGGAACGCAGGGGCCGCGTGTATTC
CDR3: CASSQDVDTGTQGPRVF

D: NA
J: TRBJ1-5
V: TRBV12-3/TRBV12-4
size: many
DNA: TGTGCCAGCACCGCCGGGACGGAGGGCAATCAGCCCCAGCATTTT
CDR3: CASTAGTEGNQPQHF

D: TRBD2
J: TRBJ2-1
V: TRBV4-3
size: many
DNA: TGCGCCAGCAGCCAACTAGCGGGGACCGTAGGCTCCTACAATGAGCAGTTCTTC
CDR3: CASSQLAGTVGSYNEQFF

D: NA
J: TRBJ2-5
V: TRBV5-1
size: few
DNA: TGCGCCAAAATGCGAGAGACCCAGTACTTC
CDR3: CAKMRETQYF

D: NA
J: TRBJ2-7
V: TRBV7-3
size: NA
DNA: TGTGCCAGCAGCCCCGGGCCGGCCTACGAGCAGTACTTC
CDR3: CASSPGPAYEQYF

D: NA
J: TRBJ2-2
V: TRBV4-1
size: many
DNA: TGCGCCAGCAGCGGAATAGCGGCAGGGAACACCGGGGAGCTGTTTTTT
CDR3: CASSGIAAGNTGELFF

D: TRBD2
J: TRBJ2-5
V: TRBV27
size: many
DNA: TGTGCCAGCACACCGACTAGCGGAGGCGAGACCCAGTACTTC
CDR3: CASTPTSGGETQYF

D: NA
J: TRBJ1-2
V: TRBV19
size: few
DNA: TGTGCCAGTAGTATCGATTGGGCAGAATATGGCTACACCTTC
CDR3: CASSIDWAEYGYTF

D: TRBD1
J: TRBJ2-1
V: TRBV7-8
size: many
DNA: TGTGCCAGCAGCTTACAAGGGACAGGGGGTAACAATGAGCAGTTCTTC
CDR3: CASSLQGTGGNNEQFF

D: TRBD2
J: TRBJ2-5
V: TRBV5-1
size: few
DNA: TGCGCCAGCAGCTGGGGACTAGGTTCGGAGACCCAGTACTTC
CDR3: CASSWGLGSETQYF

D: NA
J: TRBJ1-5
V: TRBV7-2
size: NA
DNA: TGTGCCAGCAGCTTTTGGACGGATAGCAATCAGCCCCAGCATTTT
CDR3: CASSFWTDSNQPQHF

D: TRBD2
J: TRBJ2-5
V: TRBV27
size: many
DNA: TGTGCCAGCAGTTTACTCGCGGGGGGCGAAGAGACCCAGTACTTC
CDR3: CASSLLAGGEETQYF

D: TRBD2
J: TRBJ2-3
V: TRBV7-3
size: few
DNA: TGTGCCAGCAGCCGCCGGACTAGCGGGAGCACAGATACGCAGTATTTT
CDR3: CASSRRTSGSTDTQYF

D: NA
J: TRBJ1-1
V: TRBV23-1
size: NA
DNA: TGCGCCAGCAGTCACCGCGTTGATGAAGCTTTCTTT
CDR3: CASSHRVDEAFF

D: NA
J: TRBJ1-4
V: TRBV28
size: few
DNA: TGTGCCAGCAGTTTCAGACAGTCCCCGCTTCCAACTAATGAAAAACTGTTTTTT
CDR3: CASSFRQSPLPTNEKLFF